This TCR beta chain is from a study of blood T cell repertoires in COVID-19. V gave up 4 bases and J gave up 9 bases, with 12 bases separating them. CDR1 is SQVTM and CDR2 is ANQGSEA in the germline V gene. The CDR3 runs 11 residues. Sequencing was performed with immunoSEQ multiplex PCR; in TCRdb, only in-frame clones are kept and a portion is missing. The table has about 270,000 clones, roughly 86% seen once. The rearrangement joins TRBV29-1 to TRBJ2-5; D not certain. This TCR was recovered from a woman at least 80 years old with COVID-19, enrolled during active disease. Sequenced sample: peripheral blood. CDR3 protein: CSVVTTLAQYF. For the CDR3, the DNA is TGCAGCGTTGTTACTACCCTGGCCCAGTACTTC.